This is a list of T cell receptor beta chains from one sample in a study of shared clonotypes between healthy human individuals. The assay was immunoSEQ multiplex PCR, and TCRdb's table has in-frame clones only and misses some. This table has some 1 million clones, around 74% appearing once. Sequences were obtained from memory CD4+ T cells sorted from blood. These receptors were collected from a man younger than 30 in good health. CDR3s include the opening cysteine and the closing phenylalanine or tryptophan. Each record gives: V gene, J gene, D gene, clone size, CDR3 protein, CDR3 DNA. A D gene is named only where the DNA matches it firmly. Expanded clones get a size class; other rows say once, few or many, or leave the size out.

TRBV7-9,TRBJ2-1,.,.,CASSFPDREQFF,TGTGCCAGCAGCTTCCCGGACAGAGAGCAGTTCTTC
TRBV5-5,TRBJ2-6,.,.,CASSLSLLVAGANVLTF,TGTGCCAGCAGCCTAAGCTTACTAGTCGCCGGGGCCAACGTCCTGACTTTC
TRBV19,TRBJ1-1,.,.,CASSTSRGTEAFF,TGTGCCAGTAGCACTTCTCGGGGCACTGAAGCTTTCTTT
TRBV7-2,TRBJ2-7,TRBD1,.,CASSLDRDSSYEQYF,TGTGCCAGCAGCCTGGACAGGGATAGCTCCTACGAGCAGTACTTC
TRBV5-4,TRBJ1-2,TRBD1,.,CASSLGQYYGYTF,TGTGCCAGCAGCCTGGGACAGTACTATGGCTACACCTTC
TRBV2,TRBJ2-3,.,.,CASRKPGVSTDTQYF,TGTGCCAGCAGAAAGCCAGGGGTTAGCACAGATACGCAGTATTTT
TRBV28,TRBJ2-7,TRBD1,.,CASTGTGDRGVEQYF,TGTGCCAGCACCGGGACGGGGGACAGGGGGGTCGAGCAGTACTTC
TRBV11-2,TRBJ2-1,TRBD2,.,CASSRAGGGNNEQFF,TGTGCCAGCAGCCGAGCGGGAGGGGGGAACAATGAGCAGTTCTTC
TRBV7-8,TRBJ1-5,.,few,CASSLWGLEPQHF,TGTGCCAGCAGCTTATGGGGGTTGGAGCCCCAGCATTTT
TRBV5-1,TRBJ1-3,.,.,CASSQDGGSGNTIYF,TGCGCCAGCAGCCAGGACGGTGGCTCTGGAAACACCATATATTTT
TRBV5-1,TRBJ2-6,.,.,CASSLGSGANVLTF,TGCGCCAGCAGCTTGGGAAGCGGGGCCAACGTCCTGACTTTC
TRBV12-5,TRBJ2-5,.,.,CASGLGNTETQYF,TGTGCTAGTGGCCTAGGAAACACAGAGACCCAGTACTTC
TRBV7-9,TRBJ1-2,TRBD1,.,CASSLWLGTGKINYGYTF,TGTGCCAGCAGCCTATGGCTTGGGACAGGGAAAATTAACTATGGCTACACCTTC
TRBV27,TRBJ2-7,TRBD2,.,CASRDSGGVSYEQYF,TGTGCCAGCAGAGATAGCGGGGGGGTCTCCTACGAGCAGTACTTC
TRBV6-5,TRBJ1-6,TRBD1,.,CASTPGTGRNSPLHF,TGTGCCAGCACCCCGGGGACAGGGAGAAATTCACCCCTCCACTTT
TRBV5-8,TRBJ2-2,.,.,CASSRWAAVNTGELFF,TGTGCCAGCAGCCGGTGGGCGGCGGTGAACACCGGGGAGCTGTTTTTT
TRBV28,TRBJ2-7,.,.,CASSPTGATTYEQYF,TGTGCCAGCAGCCCCACGGGAGCAACCACCTACGAGCAGTACTTC
TRBV2,TRBJ1-2,.,few,CASKDGRTYGYTF,TGTGCCAGCAAGGATGGACGGACATATGGCTACACCTTC
TRBV5-5,TRBJ2-2,TRBD2,.,CASSGSGGANTGELFF,TGTGCCAGCTCCGGTTCGGGAGGAGCGAACACCGGGGAGCTGTTTTTT
TRBV30,TRBJ1-3,TRBD1,.,CAWSGTGHSGNTIYF,TGTGCCTGGAGTGGGACAGGTCACTCTGGAAACACCATATATTTT
TRBV7-6,TRBJ2-7,.,.,CASSPYLGFEQYF,TGTGCCAGCAGCCCGTACCTCGGTTTCGAGCAGTACTTC
TRBV28,TRBJ2-7,TRBD2,.,CASSPGSGHTYEQYF,TGTGCCAGCAGCCCGGGTAGCGGGCATACCTACGAGCAGTACTTC
TRBV5-6,TRBJ2-3,.,.,CASSLGGTDTQYF,TGTGCCAGCAGCTTGGGGGGAACAGATACGCAGTATTTT
TRBV28,TRBJ1-2,TRBD1,.,CASSQGGAWDGYTF,TGTGCCAGCAGTCAAGGGGGCGCGTGGGATGGCTACACCTTC
TRBV2,TRBJ2-4,TRBD2,many,CASSARTSGPLAKNIQYF,TGTGCCAGCAGTGCGAGGACTAGCGGGCCATTAGCCAAAAACATTCAGTACTTC
TRBV6-1,TRBJ2-7,.,.,CASTRITGSEQYF,TGTGCCAGCACTCGAATTACAGGGTCCGAGCAGTACTTC
TRBV10-3,TRBJ2-5,.,.,CAISEGGVIGKTQYF,TGTGCCATCAGTGAGGGGGGAGTAATTGGGAAGACCCAGTACTTC
TRBV2,TRBJ2-1,.,.,CASRREGASSSYNEQFF,TGTGCCAGCAGGAGGGAAGGGGCCTCGAGCTCCTACAATGAGCAGTTCTTC
TRBV2,TRBJ2-5,.,.,CASRVGPEEETQYF,TGTGCCAGCAGGGTGGGGCCCGAAGAAGAGACCCAGTACTTC
TRBV10-1,TRBJ1-2,TRBD1,.,CASSERTGVGYTF,TGCGCCAGCAGTGAGCGAACAGGGGTTGGCTACACCTTC
TRBV19,TRBJ1-1,.,.,CASSMGGQVNTEAFF,TGTGCCAGTAGTATGGGGGGGCAGGTCAACACTGAAGCTTTCTTT
TRBV6-5,TRBJ1-2,TRBD1,.,CASRKGTAYGYTF,TGTGCCAGCCGAAAAGGGACAGCCTATGGCTACACCTTC
TRBV5-4,TRBJ2-1,.,.,CASSPGGSSYNEQFF,TGTGCCAGCTCCCCCGGGGGCAGCTCCTACAATGAGCAGTTCTTC
TRBV18,TRBJ1-1,TRBD1,.,CASSPGTAVGEAFF,TGTGCCAGCTCACCAGGGACAGCCGTCGGCGAAGCTTTCTTT
TRBV5-8,TRBJ1-1,.,.,CASSLAWGSTEAFF,TGTGCCAGCAGCTTAGCTTGGGGGAGCACTGAAGCTTTCTTT
TRBV4-1,TRBJ2-3,.,once,CASSQRQSTDTQYF,TGCGCCAGCAGCCAAAGACAGAGCACAGATACGCAGTATTTT
TRBV19,TRBJ1-5,.,.,CASSRQASGVQPQHF,TGTGCCAGTAGTCGCCAGGCCTCGGGTGTACAGCCCCAGCATTTT
TRBV5-1,TRBJ2-5,.,.,CASSTGTPVQETQYF,TGCGCCAGCAGTACCGGGACTCCCGTCCAAGAGACCCAGTACTTC
TRBV2,TRBJ2-7,.,.,CASKATAPDYEQYF,TGTGCCAGCAAGGCGACAGCCCCCGACTACGAGCAGTACTTC
TRBV4-1,TRBJ2-3,TRBD2,once,CASSQESHWSGNTQYF,TGCGCCAGCAGCCAAGAATCCCATTGGAGCGGGAATACGCAGTATTTT
TRBV30,TRBJ1-1,.,.,CAWSLGDRHPSANTEAFF,TGTGCCTGGAGTCTAGGAGATAGACACCCGTCGGCGAACACTGAAGCTTTCTTT
TRBV27,TRBJ1-5,TRBD1,few,CASSLGQGGNQPQHF,TGTGCCAGCAGTTTGGGACAGGGTGGCAATCAGCCCCAGCATTTT
TRBV7-2,TRBJ1-4,.,.,CASSLVTGFNEKLFF,TGTGCCAGCAGCTTAGTGACCGGGTTTAATGAAAAACTGTTTTTT
TRBV4-2,TRBJ2-3,.,.,CASSQIPTDTQYF,TGTGCCAGCAGCCAAATTCCCACAGATACGCAGTATTTT
TRBV10-3,TRBJ2-1,TRBD1,.,CAISAGQGPYNEQFF,TGTGCCATCAGTGCGGGACAGGGACCCTACAATGAGCAGTTCTTC
TRBV10-3,TRBJ2-1,TRBD1,.,CAISEYRTGRFTDEQFF,TGTGCCATCAGTGAGTACCGGACAGGACGTTTTACAGATGAGCAGTTCTTC
TRBV30,TRBJ2-7,.,.,CAWSRVPLYEQYF,TGTGCCTGGAGCCGAGTTCCCCTCTACGAGCAGTACTTC
TRBV5-1,TRBJ2-6,TRBD2,.,CASSPTSGGFSGANVLTF,TGCGCCAGCAGCCCGACTAGCGGGGGGTTCTCTGGGGCCAACGTCCTGACTTTC
TRBV27,TRBJ2-7,.,.,CASRETGLGYEQYF,TGTGCCAGCAGGGAAACAGGGCTAGGATACGAGCAGTACTTC
TRBV7-3,TRBJ2-5,.,few,CASSQGPLQETQYF,TGTGCCAGCAGCCAAGGACCCCTTCAAGAGACCCAGTACTTC
TRBV6-5,TRBJ2-5,.,.,CASRTPGPPETQYF,TGTGCCAGCAGAACGCCGGGACCGCCAGAGACCCAGTACTTC
TRBV9,TRBJ2-7,.,.,CASSVDLQGYEQYF,TGTGCCAGCAGCGTAGACTTACAGGGCTACGAGCAGTACTTC
TRBV5-1,TRBJ2-6,TRBD2,.,CASSLRGSGRAESGANVLTF,TGCGCCAGCAGCTTAAGGGGGAGCGGGAGGGCCGAAAGTGGGGCCAACGTCCTGACTTTC